Shown below are 10 T cell receptor beta chains from a single sample sequenced in a study of CXCR3-negative and CXCR3-positive naive CD8 T cells. With UMI labels, 5' RACE was used to prepare the TRB cDNA libraries. TCRdb reprocessed the 5' RACE reads and stores each CDR3 protein as one record, lacking DNA. This table lists 35,000 to 45,000 distinct CDR3 sequences. The sequenced sample consisted of naive CXCR3- CD8+ T cells from blood. This sample's subset: CD45RO-CCR7+CD27+CD95- naive CD8+ T cells lacking CXCR3 (TNR3-). These receptors were collected from a human donor in good health. Some clones in this sample may be carry-over from other donors' samples.

This rearrangement joins TRBV7-7 to TRBJ2-7. CDR1 and CDR2 (germline): SSHAT, FNYEAQ (reference sequence). The CDR3 runs 13 residues. Here the CDR3 reads CASSLSSSYEQYF.

The chain combines TRBV12-5 with TRBJ2-2; TCRdb's assignment of TRBD1 cannot be checked, as there is no DNA. Germline CDR1 and CDR2: LGHNT and FRNRAP. The CDR3 has 17 residues. Here the CDR3 reads CASGLTQGVTYTGELFF.

This CDR3 is CASSLDNRENTEAFF. The chain uses TRBV7-3 and TRBJ1-1; TCRdb outputs TRBD1, but without DNA this stays unchecked. The CDR3 is made up of 15 amino acids. Germline V gene sequence: CDR1 SGHTA, CDR2 FQGTGA.

The rearrangement uses TRBV7-2 and TRBJ2-2. Germline CDR1 and CDR2: SGHTA and FQGNSA. CDR3 length: 14 residues. The CDR3 sequence is CASSLEGNTGELFF.

Here the CDR3 reads CSVAGQGADEQYF. The chain employs TRBV29-1 and TRBJ2-7; TCRdb outputs TRBD1, but without DNA this stays unchecked. Germline V gene sequence: CDR1 SQVTM, CDR2 ANQGSEA. This CDR3 comprises 13 residues.

V and J are TRBV9 and TRBJ1-1. The CDR3 totals 13 residues. The germline CDR1 and CDR2 sequences are SGDLS and YYNGEE. Here the CDR3 reads CASSEEGYTEAFF.

The rearrangement uses TRBV3-1 and TRBJ2-7; TCRdb indicates TRBD1, and absent DNA this call remains unverified. The CDR3 consists of 16 residues. Germline CDR1 LGHDT, CDR2 YNNKEL (reference sequence). The CDR3: CASSQANGARYYEQYF.

The gene calls are TRBV7-9 and TRBJ2-7; checking the TCRdb D call of TRBD1 is not possible without DNA. CDR1 SEHNR and CDR2 FQNEAQ come from the germline V gene (reference sequence). CDR3 length: 16 residues. This CDR3 reads CASSLARGQHSYEQYF. Full variable domain (outside the CDR3, taken from reference TRBV7-9 and TRBJ2-7): DTGVSQNPRHKITKRGQNVTFRCDPISEHNRLYWYRQTLGQGPEFLTYFQNEAQLEKSRLLSDRFSAERPKGSFSTLEIQRTEQGDSAMYLCASSLARGQHSYEQYFGPGTRLTVT.

V and J are TRBV4-3 and TRBJ2-7; TCRdb's D call of TRBD1 is untestable without DNA. The CDR3 consists of 17 residues. Germline V CDR1 and CDR2: LGHNA, YSLEER. CDR3 amino acids: CASSQDGTRDSYYEQYF.

The genes are TRBV2 and TRBJ2-6. Germline values: CDR1 SNHLY, CDR2 FYNNEI. This CDR3 is 13 amino acids long. CDR3 residues: CASSEGGANVLTF.